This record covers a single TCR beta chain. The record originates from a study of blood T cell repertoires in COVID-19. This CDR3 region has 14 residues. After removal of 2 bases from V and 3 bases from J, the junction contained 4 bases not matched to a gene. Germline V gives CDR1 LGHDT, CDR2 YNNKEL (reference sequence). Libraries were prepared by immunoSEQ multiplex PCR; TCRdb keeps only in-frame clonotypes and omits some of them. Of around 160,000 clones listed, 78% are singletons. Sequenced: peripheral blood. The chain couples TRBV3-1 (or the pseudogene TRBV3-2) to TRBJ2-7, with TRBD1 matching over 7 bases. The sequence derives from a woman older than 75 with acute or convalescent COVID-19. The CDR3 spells CASSQFPGGYEQYF. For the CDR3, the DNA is TGTGCCAGCAGCCAATTCCCAGGGGGCTACGAGCAGTACTTC.